These 18 T cell receptor beta chains share one sample of origin, sequenced in a study of cytomegalovirus exposure and HLA in healthy donors. The PCR contained 60 Vbeta and 13 Jbeta primers. Clones were sequenced by immunoSEQ multiplex PCR, and TCRdb holds only the in-frame ones, with some missing. Of 70,000 to 90,000 clones in the sample, about 70% were seen once. Sequenced material: PBMCs. Receptor source: a male donor in good health and CMV-seropositive.

V and J are TRBV7-3 and TRBJ2-7, with D possibly TRBD2 on 6 matching bases. V lost 3 bases and J lost 2, with 11 bases in between. The germline V gene has CDR1 SGHTA and CDR2 FQGTGA. This CDR3 spans 14 amino acids. CDR3 sequence (DNA): TGTGCCAGCAGCTTGGTTAGCGGTGCCTACGAGCAGTACTTC. Translating it yields CASSLVSGAYEQYF.

There are a few counts of this clone. The chain recombines TRBV6-1 with TRBJ1-4; 7 bases agree with TRBD1. After removal of 6 bases from V and 4 bases from J, the junction contained 8 bases not matched to a gene. The CDR3 is 15 residues long. Germline V gene sequence: CDR1 MNHNS, CDR2 SASEGT. DNA for the CDR3: TGTGCCAGCAGCCTCAGACAGGGAGGTAATGAAAAACTGTTTTTT. This encodes CASSLRQGGNEKLFF.

The V and J genes are TRBV27 and TRBJ2-7, with a weak D call TRBD1 (6 bases). V was shortened by 2 bases and J by 0 bases, with 14 bases between the two germline ends. The CDR3 has 16 residues. Germline CDR1 is MNHEY and CDR2 is SMNVEV (reference sequence). The CDR3 protein is CASSLQGTGSSYEQYF. The CDR3 DNA reads TGTGCCAGCAGTTTACAAGGAACAGGGAGCTCCTACGAGCAGTACTTC.

This chain connects TRBV6-1 to TRBJ2-2; TRBD2 might be the D (5 bases). This CDR3 contains 13 residues. CDR1 and CDR2 (germline): MNHNS, SASEGT. V was pared by 7 bases and J by 6 bases, with 12 bases between. The CDR3 nucleotides read TGTGCCAGCACCGGGGTCGGGGCCGGGGAGCTGTTTTTT. It translates to CASTGVGAGELFF.

J is TRBJ1-1 and V is TRBV6-5; 7 nucleotides match TRBD1. Germline assignment: CDR1 MNHEY and CDR2 SVGAGI. V was pared by 3 bases and J by 0 bases, with 7 bases of the junction left unmatched. The CDR3 contains 16 residues. The chain's CDR3 is CASSYQGVVLNTEAFF. The CDR3 coding sequence is TGTGCCAGCAGTTATCAGGGGGTAGTTTTGAACACTGAAGCTTTCTTT.

Concerning this clone itself: At the DNA level, this CDR3 is encoded by other sequences in the same sample as well. This chain uses TRBV5-6 with TRBJ2-2, with D possibly TRBD1 on 6 matching bases. The CDR3 sequence is 15 residues long. In germline, CDR1 is SGHDT, CDR2 YYEEEE. The V and J ends lost 4 bases and 0 bases respectively, with 10 bases between them. Written as DNA, the CDR3 is TGTGCCAGCAGCCTAGGGGGTACGAACACCGGGGAGCTGTTTTTT. Translated: CASSLGGTNTGELFF. Drawing the rest from reference TRBV5-6 and TRBJ2-2, the complete variable domain is DAGVTQSPTHLIKTRGQQVTLRCSPKSGHDTVSWYQQALGQGPQFIFQYYEEEERQRGNFPDRFSGHQFPNYSSELNVNALLLGDSALYLCASSLGGTNTGELFFGEGSRLTVL.

The genes are TRBV7-6 and TRBJ2-7; TRBD2 matches at 8 bases. The junction had 8 bases not matched to a gene; V was cut back by 4 bases and J by 6 bases. The CDR3 totals 14 residues. Germline CDR1 and CDR2: SGHVS and FNYEAQ. CDR3 loop: CASSWGGGLSEQYF. The CDR3 bases are TGTGCCAGCAGCTGGGGCGGGGGGCTAAGCGAGCAGTACTTC.

V and J are TRBV15 and TRBJ2-7; a possible D gene is TRBD2 (5 bases). The CDR3 runs 14 residues. V was shortened by 1 base and J by 2 bases, with 9 bases between the two germline ends. Germline assignment: CDR1 LNHNV and CDR2 YYDKDF (reference sequence). For the CDR3, the DNA is TGTGCCACCAGCAGAGGTGCGGGCCCCTACGAGCAGTACTTC. This gives the protein CATSRGAGPYEQYF.

The chain is built from TRBV18 and TRBJ1-4; the match to TRBD1 covers 9 bases. V lost 5 bases, J lost 6 bases, and 4 bases stayed unmatched. CDR1 KGHSH and CDR2 LQKENI come from the germline V gene. This CDR3 has 14 amino acids. CDR3 amino acids: CASSSRDRDEKLFF. CDR3 sequence (DNA): TGTGCCAGCTCAAGCCGGGACAGGGATGAAAAACTGTTTTTT. Supplemented by reference TRBV18 and TRBJ1-4, the full variable domain reads NAGVMQNPRHLVRRRGQEARLRCSPMKGHSHVYWYRQLPEEGLKFMVYLQKENIIDESGMPKERFSAEFPKEGPSILRIQQVVRGDSAAYFCASSSRDRDEKLFFGSGTQLSVL.

This clone was picked up a small number of times. The gene calls are TRBV7-2 and TRBJ2-2; 15 bases are a match to TRBD2. J gave up 7 bases and V 5 bases, and 11 bases lay outside the gene matches. This CDR3 comprises 18 residues. Looked up from germline, CDR1 is SGHTA and CDR2 is FQGNSA. CDR3 coding DNA: TGTGCCAGCAGCCGAGGGACTAGCGGGAGGAGGATCGGCGGGGAGCTGTTTTTT. Translation gives CASSRGTSGRRIGGELFF.

The table lists this clone with a few counts. The chain links TRBV5-1 to TRBJ2-7, with D perhaps matching TRBD1 (6 bases). V was cut by 4 bases and J by 5 bases, with 13 bases left in between. Germline CDR1 reads SGHRS; CDR2 reads YFSETQ. The CDR3 totals 13 residues. In nucleotides, the CDR3 is TGCGCCAGCAGCCTAAGCAGGGGCCACGAGCAGTACTTC. Protein sequence: CASSLSRGHEQYF.

The chain recombines TRBV11-1 with TRBJ2-1; 9 positions match TRBD2. V lost 10 bases to trimming and J lost 8 bases; unmatched junction nucleotides: 12. From germline, CDR1 is SGHAT and CDR2 FQDESV (reference sequence). This CDR3 region has 14 residues. This chain's CDR3 is CATKTSGRVDEQFF. CDR3 DNA sequence: TGTGCCACCAAAACTAGCGGGCGAGTGGATGAGCAGTTCTTC. Looking up the rest from reference TRBV11-1 and TRBJ2-1 gives the full variable domain: EAEVAQSPRYKITEKSQAVAFWCDPISGHATLYWYRQILGQGPELLVQFQDESVVDDSQLPKDRFSAERLKGVDSTLKIQPAELGDSAMYLCATKTSGRVDEQFFGPGTRLTVL.

The chain links TRBV5-1 to TRBJ2-5; TRBD2 aligns across 13 bases. Germline values: CDR1 SGHRS, CDR2 YFSETQ. With 4 bases clipped from V and 5 bases from J, the junction kept 14 bases outside the gene matches. The CDR3 length is 18 residues. The CDR3, as DNA: TGCGCCAGCAGCCCCGCTTCGACTAGCGGGGGGACTTATGAGACCCAGTACTTC. Amino acids: CASSPASTSGGTYETQYF.

V is TRBV7-8 and J is TRBJ1-1; a possible D gene is TRBD1 (6 bases). The CDR3 is made up of 15 amino acids. Germline CDR1 and CDR2: SGHVS and FQNEAQ. V was pared by 3 bases and J by 2 bases, with 13 bases between. Written as DNA, the CDR3 is TGTGCCAGCAGCTTTCTTCCCAGGGGTAACACTGAAGCTTTCTTT. Its protein is CASSFLPRGNTEAFF.

The gene calls are TRBV7-9 and TRBJ1-2; D possibly corresponds to TRBD1 (5 bases). The germline CDR1 and CDR2 sequences are SEHNR and FQNEAQ (reference sequence). CDR3 length: 14 residues. The ends were cut back, 0 bases at V and 8 bases at J, with 13 bases in the middle. CDR3 nucleotides: TGTGCCAGCAGCTTAGCCACAGGTCTGGGGGGCTACACCTTC. Its translation is CASSLATGLGGYTF.

This chain's CDR3 is CASRRDSSGNTIYF. For the CDR3, the DNA is TGTGCCAGCAGGAGGGACAGCTCTGGAAACACCATATATTTT. The V call is TRBV6-5, the J call TRBJ1-3, with 7 bases identical to TRBD1. CDR1 and CDR2 from the germline V gene are MNHEY and SVGAGI. CDR3 length equals 14 residues. Trimming at V came to 6 bases and at J to 0 bases, leaving 2 bases not matched to a gene.

This chain links TRBV18 with TRBJ2-2, with D tentatively TRBD2 (6 bases). The length of the CDR3 is 17 residues. Germline CDR1 is KGHSH and CDR2 is LQKENI. V was clipped by 3 bases and J by 6 bases, with 20 bases between them. CDR3 coding DNA: TGTGCCAGCTCACCGTATAGAGGGGCGCCGGGGGCCGGGGAGCTGTTTTTT. It codes for CASSPYRGAPGAGELFF.

This clone appeared a single time. This chain links TRBV5-1 with TRBJ2-7; D gene uncertain. Per germline, CDR1 SGHRS and CDR2 YFSETQ. The CDR3 contains 11 residues. With 6 bases removed from V and 5 bases from J, the gap between germline ends came to 9 bases. CDR3 nucleotide sequence: TGCGCCAGCAAGGAGCAAGACGAGCAGTACTTC. Translated: CASKEQDEQYF.